This is a list of T cell receptor beta chains from one sample in a study of T cell responses to AZD1222 COVID-19 vaccine. TCRdb's table, derived via immunoSEQ multiplex PCR, lists solely in-frame clones and lacks some. The table includes 150,000 or so clones, under 95% detected once. Specimen: peripheral blood, collected on day 0 of AZD1222 vaccination. The receptor set was obtained from an adult in good health. CDR3s include the opening cysteine and the closing phenylalanine or tryptophan. Fields, in order: J gene, CDR3 length, V gene, clone size, D gene, CDR3 DNA, CDR3 protein. A D gene is named only where the DNA matches it firmly. Expanded clones are given a class, and other clones once, few, many or no size at all.

TRBJ2-1 | 20 | TRBV5-1 | - | - | TGCGCCAGCAGCTTGGAATCTCAGACGGGATATGGAAGCTCCTACAATGAGCAGTTCTTC | CASSLESQTGYGSSYNEQFF
TRBJ1-3 | 14 | TRBV2 | - | - | TGTGCCAGCAGAGACAGCTTCTCTGGAAACACCATATATTTT | CASRDSFSGNTIYF
TRBJ1-1 | 13 | TRBV12-3/TRBV12-4 | - | TRBD1 | TGTGCCAGCAAACTGGGACAGGGGGCTGAAGCTTTCTTT | CASKLGQGAEAFF
TRBJ1-2 | 13 | TRBV25-1 | - | - | TGTGCCAGCAGCACCCCCGAGGTTTATGGCTACACCTTC | CASSTPEVYGYTF
TRBJ2-1 | 16 | TRBV10-3 | - | - | TGTGCCACCAGACCCGAAGGCGGACGCTCCTACAATGAGCAGTTCTTC | CATRPEGGRSYNEQFF
TRBJ1-3 | 19 | TRBV7-8 | - | TRBD1 | TGTGCCAGCAGCACCCCGGGACAGTCCTCAGGTTTCTCTGGAAACACCATATATTTT | CASSTPGQSSGFSGNTIYF
TRBJ1-2 | 14 | TRBV5-5 | - | - | TGTGCCAGCAGCTTAGCGACATATCAATATGGCTACACCTTC | CASSLATYQYGYTF
TRBJ1-1 | 13 | TRBV3-1/TRBV3-2 | - | - | TGTGCCAGCAGCCAAGATATGGGTGCTGAAGCTTTCTTT | CASSQDMGAEAFF
TRBJ2-2 | 19 | TRBV7-6 | - | TRBD2 | TGTGCCAGCAGCTCGCCCGTTGGGCTAGCGGGAGGCCCCACCGGGGAGCTGTTTTTT | CASSSPVGLAGGPTGELFF
TRBJ1-2 | 14 | TRBV6-6 | - | TRBD1 | TGTGCCAGCAGTTACGGGACAGGGACTGAGGGCTACACCTTC | CASSYGTGTEGYTF
TRBJ1-1 | 15 | TRBV28 | - | - | TGTGCCAGCAGTCCCCCCGAACAGGGGAACACTGAAGCTTTCTTT | CASSPPEQGNTEAFF
TRBJ2-7 | 16 | TRBV5-1 | - | - | TGCGCCAGCAGCAGTCGGGGAGCCACTGCAATCTACGAGCAGTACTTC | CASSSRGATAIYEQYF
TRBJ1-4 | 14 | TRBV29-1 | - | - | TGCAGCGTCGGGTGGCGGACGGCGAGTGAAAAACTGTTTTTT | CSVGWRTASEKLFF
TRBJ2-1 | 15 | TRBV19 | once | TRBD2 | TGTGCCAGTAGTTCTGGACTAGCGTTGTACAATGAGCAGTTCTTC | CASSSGLALYNEQFF
TRBJ1-3 | 16 | TRBV6-5 | - | TRBD1 | TGTGCCAGCAGTTACTCACAGGGGAGCTCTGGAAACACCATATATTTT | CASSYSQGSSGNTIYF
TRBJ2-3 | 14 | TRBV2 | - | TRBD2 | TGTGCCAGCAGGCCTAGCGGCTACACAGATACGCAGTATTTT | CASRPSGYTDTQYF
TRBJ1-2 | 14 | TRBV15 | - | - | TGTGCCACCACCCCGACAGTCTCTAACTATGGCTACACCTTC | CATTPTVSNYGYTF
TRBJ1-1 | 14 | TRBV6-1 | - | - | TGTGCCAGCAGTGAAAACTGGGAGAACACTGAAGCTTTCTTT | CASSENWENTEAFF
TRBJ1-1 | 14 | TRBV2 | - | - | TGTGCCAGCAGGCTCAGGGCCCTGAACACTGAAGCTTTCTTT | CASRLRALNTEAFF